The rows below give T cell receptor beta chains drawn from one sample of a study of blood T cell repertoires in COVID-19. The data were produced by immunoSEQ multiplex PCR, yet TCRdb's version contains in-frame clones alone and is incomplete. The data show about 91,000 clones, with about 88% seen just once and 4.5% to 5.5% held by the top ten. Source material: peripheral blood. These receptors were taken from a woman aged 80 or older with active COVID-19. CDR3s include the opening cysteine and the closing phenylalanine or tryptophan. The order of the fields is clone size, V gene, CDR3 length, J gene, D gene, CDR3 protein, CDR3 DNA. The D gene is left open where the match is weak. A clone size is listed for some rows: how often the clone was seen (once, few, many), or a class if it is expanded.

clone_size: -; v_call: TRBV5-4; cdr3_length: 13; j_call: TRBJ2-2; d_call: TRBD2; cdr3_aa: CASSPNPREGPFF; cdr3_nt: TGTGCCAGCAGCCCAAACCCCCGGGAGGGACCGTTTTTT
clone_size: -; v_call: TRBV24-1; cdr3_length: 13; j_call: TRBJ2-1; d_call: TRBD2; cdr3_aa: CATSAGGLNEQFF; cdr3_nt: TGTGCCACCAGTGCGGGGGGACTCAATGAGCAGTTCTTC
clone_size: -; v_call: TRBV7-3; cdr3_length: 18; j_call: TRBJ2-1; d_call: TRBD2; cdr3_aa: CASSAGGPLLASYNEQFF; cdr3_nt: TGTGCCAGCAGCGCGGGAGGGCCGTTGTTAGCGTCCTACAATGAGCAGTTCTTC
clone_size: -; v_call: TRBV5-4; cdr3_length: 13; j_call: TRBJ2-7; d_call: TRBD2; cdr3_aa: CASSSGLAYEQYF; cdr3_nt: TGTGCCAGCAGCTCGGGACTAGCGTACGAGCAGTACTTC
clone_size: -; v_call: TRBV9; cdr3_length: 15; j_call: TRBJ2-1; d_call: TRBD2; cdr3_aa: CASSVGAWEGDEQFF; cdr3_nt: TGTGCCAGCAGCGTAGGTGCGTGGGAGGGAGATGAGCAGTTCTTC
clone_size: -; v_call: TRBV7-2; cdr3_length: 16; j_call: TRBJ2-6; d_call: TRBD2; cdr3_aa: CASSSLGGYGANVLTF; cdr3_nt: TGTGCCAGCAGTTCACTCGGGGGGTATGGGGCCAACGTCCTGACTTTC
clone_size: -; v_call: TRBV2; cdr3_length: 14; j_call: TRBJ1-2; d_call: -; cdr3_aa: CASSEREGPYGYTF; cdr3_nt: TGTGCCAGCAGTGAACGGGAGGGGCCCTATGGCTACACCTTC
clone_size: -; v_call: TRBV6-6; cdr3_length: 16; j_call: TRBJ2-7; d_call: TRBD2; cdr3_aa: CASSTSWGGGAYEQYF; cdr3_nt: TGTGCCAGCAGTACCTCCTGGGGCGGGGGGGCGTACGAGCAGTACTTC
clone_size: -; v_call: TRBV6-5; cdr3_length: 14; j_call: TRBJ2-1; d_call: -; cdr3_aa: CASTGGSSYNEQFF; cdr3_nt: TGTGCCAGCACCGGCGGAAGCTCCTACAATGAGCAGTTCTTC
clone_size: -; v_call: TRBV5-3; cdr3_length: 15; j_call: TRBJ2-4; d_call: -; cdr3_aa: CARSLTGLNKNIQYF; cdr3_nt: TGTGCCAGAAGCTTGACAGGGTTGAACAAAAACATTCAGTACTTC
clone_size: -; v_call: TRBV7-2; cdr3_length: 14; j_call: TRBJ2-5; d_call: TRBD2; cdr3_aa: CASRRERGAETQYF; cdr3_nt: TGTGCCAGCAGACGAGAGCGGGGGGCAGAGACCCAGTACTTC
clone_size: -; v_call: TRBV5-1; cdr3_length: 16; j_call: TRBJ1-1; d_call: TRBD1; cdr3_aa: CASSLGTGPMNTEAFF; cdr3_nt: TGCGCCAGCAGCTTGGGGACAGGGCCCATGAACACTGAAGCTTTCTTT
clone_size: -; v_call: TRBV4-1; cdr3_length: 16; j_call: TRBJ2-5; d_call: -; cdr3_aa: CASSQNLAFPQETQYF; cdr3_nt: TGCGCCAGCAGCCAAAACCTAGCCTTTCCACAAGAGACCCAGTACTTC
clone_size: -; v_call: TRBV5-6; cdr3_length: 13; j_call: TRBJ1-5; d_call: -; cdr3_aa: CASSLGPEKPQHF; cdr3_nt: TGTGCCAGCAGCTTGGGCCCAGAAAAGCCCCAGCATTTT
clone_size: -; v_call: TRBV6-5; cdr3_length: 13; j_call: TRBJ1-1; d_call: TRBD1; cdr3_aa: CASSWQGETEAFF; cdr3_nt: TGTGCCAGCAGTTGGCAGGGGGAGACTGAAGCTTTCTTT
clone_size: -; v_call: TRBV7-9; cdr3_length: 15; j_call: TRBJ1-2; d_call: -; cdr3_aa: CASSSPTEFPYGYTF; cdr3_nt: TGTGCCAGCAGCTCCCCGACTGAATTTCCTTATGGCTACACCTTC
clone_size: -; v_call: TRBV28; cdr3_length: 14; j_call: TRBJ1-6; d_call: TRBD1; cdr3_aa: CASTSGTGHSPLHF; cdr3_nt: TGTGCCAGCACCTCCGGGACAGGTCATTCACCCCTCCACTTT
clone_size: -; v_call: TRBV5-5; cdr3_length: 14; j_call: TRBJ1-6; d_call: TRBD1; cdr3_aa: CASSTTGGITPLHF; cdr3_nt: TGTGCCAGCAGCACTACAGGGGGCATTACACCCCTCCACTTT
clone_size: -; v_call: TRBV19; cdr3_length: 14; j_call: TRBJ2-3; d_call: TRBD2; cdr3_aa: CASSSGLAGDTQYF; cdr3_nt: TGTGCCAGTAGTTCCGGACTAGCGGGGGATACGCAGTATTTT
clone_size: -; v_call: TRBV4-2; cdr3_length: 16; j_call: TRBJ2-3; d_call: TRBD2; cdr3_aa: CASSQDRTSGSNTQYF; cdr3_nt: TGTGCCAGCAGCCAAGATCGCACTAGCGGATCAAATACGCAGTATTTT
clone_size: -; v_call: TRBV18; cdr3_length: 18; j_call: TRBJ2-4; d_call: TRBD1; cdr3_aa: CASSPGGTGGTAKNIQYF; cdr3_nt: TGTGCCAGCTCACCCGGGGGAACAGGGGGCACGGCCAAAAACATTCAGTACTTC
clone_size: -; v_call: TRBV10-3; cdr3_length: 17; j_call: TRBJ2-3; d_call: -; cdr3_aa: CAIRGQHGGPSTDTQYF; cdr3_nt: TGTGCCATCCGAGGGCAGCACGGGGGTCCTAGCACAGATACGCAGTATTTT
clone_size: -; v_call: TRBV6-2/TRBV6-3; cdr3_length: 14; j_call: TRBJ1-2; d_call: -; cdr3_aa: CASTPPGGTYGYTF; cdr3_nt: TGTGCCAGCACCCCTCCGGGGGGAACGTATGGCTACACCTTC
clone_size: -; v_call: TRBV28; cdr3_length: 16; j_call: TRBJ1-5; d_call: -; cdr3_aa: CASSLSTGRGNQPQHF; cdr3_nt: TGTGCCAGCAGTTTATCAACAGGGAGGGGCAATCAGCCCCAGCATTTT
clone_size: -; v_call: TRBV5-1; cdr3_length: 15; j_call: TRBJ2-1; d_call: TRBD1; cdr3_aa: CASSPQGASYNEQFF; cdr3_nt: TGCGCCAGCAGTCCGCAGGGGGCATCCTACAATGAGCAGTTCTTC
clone_size: -; v_call: TRBV7-2; cdr3_length: 15; j_call: TRBJ1-5; d_call: -; cdr3_aa: CASSLDRAANQPQHF; cdr3_nt: TGTGCCAGCAGCTTAGACAGGGCGGCGAATCAGCCCCAGCATTTT
clone_size: -; v_call: TRBV11-3; cdr3_length: 12; j_call: TRBJ2-1; d_call: -; cdr3_aa: CASSRDNNEQFF; cdr3_nt: TGTGCCAGCAGCCGAGATAACAATGAGCAGTTCTTC
clone_size: once; v_call: TRBV5-1; cdr3_length: 14; j_call: TRBJ2-3; d_call: TRBD2; cdr3_aa: CASSYGTSADTQYF; cdr3_nt: TGCGCCAGCAGCTACGGGACTAGCGCAGATACGCAGTATTTT
clone_size: -; v_call: TRBV10-3; cdr3_length: 14; j_call: TRBJ2-1; d_call: TRBD2; cdr3_aa: CAIRSGRLHNEQFF; cdr3_nt: TGTGCCATCCGTAGCGGGAGGTTACACAATGAGCAGTTCTTC
clone_size: once; v_call: TRBV18; cdr3_length: 15; j_call: TRBJ1-2; d_call: TRBD1; cdr3_aa: CASSLGTGVNYGYTF; cdr3_nt: TGTGCCAGCTCACTAGGGACAGGGGTTAACTATGGCTACACCTTC
clone_size: -; v_call: TRBV6-6; cdr3_length: 13; j_call: TRBJ1-5; d_call: -; cdr3_aa: CASSYSSGQPQHF; cdr3_nt: TGTGCCAGCAGTTACTCGTCGGGTCAGCCCCAGCATTTT
clone_size: -; v_call: TRBV7-2; cdr3_length: 14; j_call: TRBJ2-1; d_call: TRBD2; cdr3_aa: CASSPSGHNNEQFF; cdr3_nt: TGTGCCAGCAGCCCTAGCGGGCATAACAATGAGCAGTTCTTC
clone_size: once; v_call: TRBV12-3/TRBV12-4; cdr3_length: 13; j_call: TRBJ2-7; d_call: -; cdr3_aa: CASRPTSLGEQYF; cdr3_nt: TGTGCCAGCAGACCTACTAGTTTGGGAGAGCAGTACTTC
clone_size: -; v_call: TRBV6-6; cdr3_length: 14; j_call: TRBJ1-1; d_call: TRBD1; cdr3_aa: CASSYGTANTEAFF; cdr3_nt: TGTGCCAGCAGTTACGGGACAGCAAACACTGAAGCTTTCTTT
clone_size: -; v_call: TRBV27; cdr3_length: 15; j_call: TRBJ1-6; d_call: -; cdr3_aa: CASRRRKIYNSPLHF; cdr3_nt: TGTGCCAGCAGACGTAGAAAGATTTATAATTCACCCCTCCACTTT
clone_size: once; v_call: TRBV3-1/TRBV3-2; cdr3_length: 13; j_call: TRBJ2-4; d_call: TRBD2; cdr3_aa: CASSQVIAGLQYF; cdr3_nt: TGTGCCAGCAGCCAAGTGATAGCGGGACTTCAGTACTTC
clone_size: -; v_call: TRBV29-1; cdr3_length: 11; j_call: TRBJ1-2; d_call: TRBD1; cdr3_aa: CSVDRQGSYTF; cdr3_nt: TGCAGCGTGGACAGACAGGGGTCCTACACCTTC
clone_size: -; v_call: TRBV6-2/TRBV6-3; cdr3_length: 15; j_call: TRBJ2-7; d_call: TRBD2; cdr3_aa: CASSSRREGRYEQYF; cdr3_nt: TGTGCCAGCAGCTCCCGGCGGGAGGGCCGTTACGAGCAGTACTTC
clone_size: -; v_call: TRBV5-1; cdr3_length: 14; j_call: TRBJ2-5; d_call: TRBD1; cdr3_aa: CASSDPNRGRTQYF; cdr3_nt: TGCGCCAGCAGCGACCCCAACAGGGGCCGGACCCAGTACTTC
clone_size: -; v_call: TRBV5-4; cdr3_length: 18; j_call: TRBJ2-5; d_call: TRBD2; cdr3_aa: CASSPGGLAGVGKETQYF; cdr3_nt: TGTGCCAGCAGCCCGGGGGGGCTAGCCGGAGTGGGGAAAGAGACCCAGTACTTC
clone_size: -; v_call: TRBV7-8; cdr3_length: 18; j_call: TRBJ2-3; d_call: -; cdr3_aa: CASSLGPHWSGHTDTQYF; cdr3_nt: TGTGCCAGCAGCTTAGGTCCCCACTGGAGCGGGCACACAGATACGCAGTATTTT
clone_size: -; v_call: TRBV4-3; cdr3_length: 14; j_call: TRBJ2-7; d_call: -; cdr3_aa: CASSRERQGYEQYF; cdr3_nt: TGCGCCAGCAGTCGCGAGCGTCAGGGGTACGAGCAGTACTTC